This T cell receptor (beta chain) was sequenced in a study of blood T cell repertoires in COVID-19. Only in-frame clones appear in the TCRdb table, and some are missing; sequencing was by immunoSEQ multiplex PCR. Counted here are under 250,000 clones, less than 90% occurring once; the ten biggest clones make up 6.2%. This CDR3 has 16 residues. Trimming took off 6 bases at V and 5 bases at J, with 23 bases between the two ends. Germline CDR1 SEHNR, CDR2 FQNEAQ (reference sequence). The V gene is TRBV7-9, the J gene TRBJ2-7, with D perhaps TRBD1 (6 bases). Input material: peripheral blood. The sequence was obtained from a man aged 60 to 69 with acute or convalescent COVID-19. The CDR3: CASSQSTGMILHEQYF. CDR3 DNA sequence: TGTGCCAGCAGTCAGAGTACAGGGATGATTCTGCACGAGCAGTACTTC.